This T cell receptor (beta chain) was identified in a study of memory CD4+ T cells and cytomegalovirus serostatus. General study findings and limits: CD4+ memory repertoires contained about two fifths of the 164 reported CMV TCRbeta sequences.

To note about this clone: As yet, its antigen is unknown.

Using immunoSEQ multiplex PCR, the repertoire was profiled, and TCRdb retains in-frame clones only, with some absent. Of 25,000 to 30,000 clones in the sample, approximately 72% were seen once. The sort gate was single viable CD3+CD4+CD8-CD45RO+ cells for memory CD4+ T cells. Positive selection with CD4 microbeads enriched total CD4+ T cells. The sample consisted of memory CD4+ T cells from blood. This sequence originates from an adult in good health and CMV-seronegative.

The CDR3 loop reads CASSITGGSGELFF. Here the CDR3 DNA reads TGTGCCAGTAGTATTACGGGGGGCTCCGGGGAGCTGTTTTTT. The genes are TRBV19 and TRBJ2-2; TRBD2 might be the D (7 bases). Trimming removed 3 bases from V and 6 bases from J, with 11 bases in between. This CDR3 is 14 amino acids long. Germline assignment: CDR1 LNHDA and CDR2 SQIVND (reference sequence).